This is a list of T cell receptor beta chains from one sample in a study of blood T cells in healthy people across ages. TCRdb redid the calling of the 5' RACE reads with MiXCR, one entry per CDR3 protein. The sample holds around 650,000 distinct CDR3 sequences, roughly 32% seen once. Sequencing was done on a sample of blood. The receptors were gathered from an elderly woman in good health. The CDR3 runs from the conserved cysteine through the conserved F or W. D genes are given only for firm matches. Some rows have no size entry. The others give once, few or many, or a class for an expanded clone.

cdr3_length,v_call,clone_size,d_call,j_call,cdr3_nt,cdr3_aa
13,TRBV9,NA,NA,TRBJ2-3,TGTGCCAGCAGCGTAGGAGGGGGAGATACGCAGTATTTT,CASSVGGGDTQYF
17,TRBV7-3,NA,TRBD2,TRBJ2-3,TGTGCCAGCAGCTTACTAGCGGGGGGGCGGAGCACAGATACGCAGTATTTT,CASSLLAGGRSTDTQYF
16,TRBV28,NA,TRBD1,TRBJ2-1,TGTGCCAGCAGTTTTCCTGACAGGGCCTACGGGTGGGAGCAGTTCTTC,CASSFPDRAYGWEQFF
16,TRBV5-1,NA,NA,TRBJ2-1,TGCGCCAGCAGCTTGGCAGGCCGGAGCTCCTACAATGAGCAGTTCTTC,CASSLAGRSSYNEQFF
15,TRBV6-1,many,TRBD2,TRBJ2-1,TGTGCCAGCAGTGAAGCTACTAGCGGAAACAATGAGCAGTTCTTC,CASSEATSGNNEQFF
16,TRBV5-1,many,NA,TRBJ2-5,TGCGCCAGCAGCTTGGTAGGGACATTCTACCAAGAGACCCAGTACTTC,CASSLVGTFYQETQYF
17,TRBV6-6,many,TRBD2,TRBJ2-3,TGTGCCAGCAGTCTAGCGGGGGGATCCCTCCTCACAGATACGCAGTATTTT,CASSLAGGSLLTDTQYF
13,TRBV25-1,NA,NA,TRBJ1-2,TGTGCCAGCAGTGAATGGGGGCGAGCCGGCTACACCTTC,CASSEWGRAGYTF
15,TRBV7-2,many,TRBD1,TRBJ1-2,TGTGCCAGCCAGTCCGGGACAGGGGGTCTTGGGGGCTACACCTTC,CASQSGTGGLGGYTF
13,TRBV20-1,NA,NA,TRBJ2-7,TGCAGTGCTACCTCGAATCCGTCCTACGAGCAGTACTTC,CSATSNPSYEQYF
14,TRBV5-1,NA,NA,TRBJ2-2,TGCGCCAGCAGCCCCTATCAATCAACCGGGGAGCTGTTTTTT,CASSPYQSTGELFF
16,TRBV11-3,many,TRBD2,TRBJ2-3,TGTGCCAGCAGCTCTGGGACTAGCGGGGTCACAGATACGCAGTATTTT,CASSSGTSGVTDTQYF
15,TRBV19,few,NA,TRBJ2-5,TGTGCCAGTAGTCCCGGGACAAGAGAACAAGAGACCCAGTACTTC,CASSPGTREQETQYF
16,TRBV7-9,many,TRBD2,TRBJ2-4,TGTGCCAGCAGCCCACGGGGGGTTTCAGCCAAAAACATTCAGTACTTC,CASSPRGVSAKNIQYF
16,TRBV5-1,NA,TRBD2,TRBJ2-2,TGCGCCAGCAGCTTGCTAGCGGGGAGGAACACCGGGGAGCTGTTTTTT,CASSLLAGRNTGELFF
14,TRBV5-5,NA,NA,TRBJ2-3,TGTGCCAGCAGCTTCTACGCCAGCACAGATACGCAGTATTTT,CASSFYASTDTQYF
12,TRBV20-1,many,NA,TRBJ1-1,TGCAGTGCCCTCGGACGGGACGATGAAGCTTTCTTT,CSALGRDDEAFF
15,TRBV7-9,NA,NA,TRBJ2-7,TGTGCCAGCGAGGACAGCAAGCTGTGGTCCTACGAGCAGTACTTC,CASEDSKLWSYEQYF
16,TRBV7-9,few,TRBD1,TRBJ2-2,TGTGCCAGCAGCCGTAGAGGACAGGGGGTCACCGGGGAGCTGTTTTTT,CASSRRGQGVTGELFF
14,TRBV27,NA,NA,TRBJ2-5,TGCGCCAGCAGTTCCGAAGACGGTCAAGAGACCCAGTACTTC,CASSSEDGQETQYF
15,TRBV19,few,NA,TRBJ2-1,TGTGCCAGTAGTATACGGCCGAGAACCTACAATGAGCAGTTCTTC,CASSIRPRTYNEQFF
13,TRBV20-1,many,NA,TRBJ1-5,TGCAGTGCTAGCATTAGGAGGGATCAGCCCCAGCATTTT,CSASIRRDQPQHF
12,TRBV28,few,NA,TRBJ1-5,TGTGCCAGCAGCATCATAAATCAGCCCCAGCATTTT,CASSIINQPQHF
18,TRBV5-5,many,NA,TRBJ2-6,TGTGCCAGCAGCCAAGGGGGTTCACAGGGTCCTGGGGCCAACGTCCTGACTTTC,CASSQGGSQGPGANVLTF
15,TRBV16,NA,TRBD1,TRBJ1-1,TGTGCCAGCAGCCAATACAGGGGATTGAACACTGAAGCTTTCTTT,CASSQYRGLNTEAFF
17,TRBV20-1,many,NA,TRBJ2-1,TGCAGTGCTAGAGACCTCCTTGGAAGGGGGGGCGTCGATGAGCAGTTCTTC,CSARDLLGRGGVDEQFF
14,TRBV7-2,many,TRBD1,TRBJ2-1,TGTGCCAGCAGCTTAAGGGACAGGGGGCAGGAGCAGTTCTTC,CASSLRDRGQEQFF
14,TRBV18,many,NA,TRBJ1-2,TGTGCCAGCTCACCAGGCAGCGCTAACTATGGCTACACCTTC,CASSPGSANYGYTF
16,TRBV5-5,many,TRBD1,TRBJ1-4,TGTGCCAGCAGCCCGGGGGTCGGGACAGGGGGCGAAAAACTGTTTTTT,CASSPGVGTGGEKLFF
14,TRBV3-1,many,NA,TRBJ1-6,TGTGCCAGCAGCCAAGGACGGCATAATTCACCCCTCCACTTT,CASSQGRHNSPLHF
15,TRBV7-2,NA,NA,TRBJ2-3,TGTGCCAACAGCTTAGCTGCGGTCGGGGCAGATACGCAGTATTTT,CANSLAAVGADTQYF
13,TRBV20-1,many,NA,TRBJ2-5,TGCAGTGCCGGGGGTGAGATTGAAGAGACCCAGTACTTC,CSAGGEIEETQYF
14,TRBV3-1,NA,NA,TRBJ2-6,TGTGCCAGCAACCTGAAGGGAGTTACCAACGTCCTGACTTTC,CASNLKGVTNVLTF
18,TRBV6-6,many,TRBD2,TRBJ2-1,TGTGCCAGCAGTTACTCTAATAGCGGGGGGGGGTTATACAATGAGCAGTTCTTC,CASSYSNSGGGLYNEQFF
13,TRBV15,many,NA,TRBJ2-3,TGTGCCACCAGCAGAGTAGGTAGAGATACGCAGTATTTT,CATSRVGRDTQYF
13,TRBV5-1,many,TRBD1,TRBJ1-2,TGCGCCAGCAGCCGGGGACAGGACTATGGCTACACCTTC,CASSRGQDYGYTF
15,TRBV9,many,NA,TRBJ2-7,TGTGCCAGCAGCGGAGACGGGACACGGGTTGAGGAGCAGTACTTC,CASSGDGTRVEEQYF
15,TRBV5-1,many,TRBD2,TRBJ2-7,TGCGCCAGCAGCTTGAGGCTAGCGGAGCACTACGAGCAGTACTTC,CASSLRLAEHYEQYF
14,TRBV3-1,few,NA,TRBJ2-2,TGTGCCAGCAGCCAATCTGGGAACACCGGGGAGCTGTTTTTT,CASSQSGNTGELFF
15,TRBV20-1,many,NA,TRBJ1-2,TGCAGTGCTTCTTTGGGGGGTGAGAAAGTTTATGGCTACACCTTC,CSASLGGEKVYGYTF
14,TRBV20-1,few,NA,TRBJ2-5,TGCAGTGCTAGTTGGGGGGCGGCCCAAGAGACCCAGTACTTC,CSASWGAAQETQYF
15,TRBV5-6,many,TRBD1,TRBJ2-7,TGTGCCAGCAGCTTGGGGGACAGGAGCCCCTACGAGCAGTACTTC,CASSLGDRSPYEQYF
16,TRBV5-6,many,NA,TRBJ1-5,TGTGCCAGCAGCTCGCTGGGGGCTGGTAGCAATCAGCCCCAGCATTTT,CASSSLGAGSNQPQHF
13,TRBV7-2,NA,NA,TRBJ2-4,TGTGCCAGCAGCTACTTTGGTACCTACGAGCGGTACTTC,CASSYFGTYERYF
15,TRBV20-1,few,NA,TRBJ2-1,TGCAGTGCTAGAGATGGCACAAAGTCATCCAATGAGCAGTTCTTC,CSARDGTKSSNEQFF
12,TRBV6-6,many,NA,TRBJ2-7,TGTGCCAGCAGCCAAGGGCTGGTGGAGCAGTACTTC,CASSQGLVEQYF
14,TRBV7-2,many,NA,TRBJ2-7,TGTGCCAGCAGCTCCGGGGAGTTTGGGCACGAGCAGTACTTC,CASSSGEFGHEQYF
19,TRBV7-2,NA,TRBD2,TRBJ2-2,TGTGCCAGCAGCCGAATGATCTCTGGCGGGGGAACGAACACCGGGGAGCTGTTTTTT,CASSRMISGGGTNTGELFF
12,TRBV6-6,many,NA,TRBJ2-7,TGTGCCATCGGACAGACCACCTACGAGCAGTACTTC,CAIGQTTYEQYF
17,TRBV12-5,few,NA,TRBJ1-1,TGTGCTAGTGGTTCTCCTGGGGGGGGGCTCATGAACACTGAAGCTTTCTTT,CASGSPGGGLMNTEAFF
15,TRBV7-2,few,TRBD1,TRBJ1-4,TGTGCCAGCAGCTCGACAGGGTTAACTAATGAAAAACTGTTTTTT,CASSSTGLTNEKLFF
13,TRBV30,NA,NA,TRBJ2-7,TGTGCCTGGAGGCCCCGGGGGACCTACGAGCAGTACTTC,CAWRPRGTYEQYF
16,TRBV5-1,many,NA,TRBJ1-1,TGCGCCAGCAGCTTAATGGCCCGCGGGGGGAACACTGAAGCTTTCTTT,CASSLMARGGNTEAFF